This T cell receptor (beta chain) was found in a study of OX40 agonist ivuxolimab in advanced cancers. Study overall: Patients were infused with ivuxolimab every 2 weeks at 0.01 to 10 mg/kg.

V shed 4 bases and J shed 6 bases, with 13 bases lying between them. There are 14 residues in the CDR3. Looked up from germline, CDR1 is MDHEN and CDR2 is SYDVKM. Repertoires were generated with immunoSEQ multiplex PCR, while TCRdb's copy carries only in-frame clones and drops some. The table shows 40,000 to 60,000 clones, with 85% occurring only once. The chain joins TRBV28 to TRBJ2-1; D gene uncertain. Here the sequenced sample was CD4+ or CD8+ T cells sorted from blood, taken in a trial of the OX40 agonist ivuxolimab. The TCR sequence derives from an adult with an advanced solid tumor such as melanoma, head and neck, liver or kidney cancer. DNA for the CDR3: TGTGCCAGCAGTTCCCTTTCCAGGTTCAATGAGCAGTTCTTC. Translating gives CASSSLSRFNEQFF.